This TCR beta chain was observed in a study of post-analysis software for immune sequencing data. Unique molecular identifiers were present in the TCR beta cDNA libraries. With roughly 0.85 to 11 million T cells as the source, 540,000 or so cDNA molecules resulted. TCRdb redid the calling of the PCR reads with MiXCR, one entry per CDR3 protein. The data hold roughly 700,000 distinct CDR3 sequences, with 30% observed a single time. General study findings and limits: People with multiple sclerosis had a significantly lower normalized Chao1 diversity than controls did. A handful of TRBV segments (TRBV5-6, TRBV5-1 and TRBV20-1 among them) occurred more frequently in patients than in controls.

As for this clonotype: No antigen is known for it.

The germline CDR1 and CDR2 sequences are MDHEN and SYDVKM. CDR3 length: 14 residues. V lost 5 bases to trimming and J lost 2 bases, with 11 bases between them. The sequencing input was blood. The V call is TRBV28, the J call TRBJ2-3; D is uncertain. This TCR derives from a girl aged 5 to 17 with multiple sclerosis. This chain's CDR3 is CASSQTLVTDTQYF. CDR3 sequence (DNA): TGTGCCAGCAGTCAGACCCTTGTCACAGATACGCAGTATTTT.